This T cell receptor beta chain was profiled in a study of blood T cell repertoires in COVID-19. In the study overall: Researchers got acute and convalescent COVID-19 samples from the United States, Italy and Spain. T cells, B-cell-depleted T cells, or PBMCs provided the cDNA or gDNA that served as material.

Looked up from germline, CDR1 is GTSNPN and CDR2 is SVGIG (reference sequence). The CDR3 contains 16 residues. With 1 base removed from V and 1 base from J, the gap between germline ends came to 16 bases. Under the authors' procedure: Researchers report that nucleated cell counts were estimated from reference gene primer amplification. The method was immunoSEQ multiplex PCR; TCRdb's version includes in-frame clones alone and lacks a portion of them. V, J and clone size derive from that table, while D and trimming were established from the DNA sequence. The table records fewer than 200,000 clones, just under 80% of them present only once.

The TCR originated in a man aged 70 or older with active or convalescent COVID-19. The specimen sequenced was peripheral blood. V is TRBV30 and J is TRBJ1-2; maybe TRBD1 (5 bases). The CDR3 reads CAWSAGGSGVNYGYTF. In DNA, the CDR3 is TGTGCCTGGAGTGCCGGGGGGTCGGGGGTTAACTATGGCTACACCTTC.